The present entry profiles one T cell receptor (beta chain) with its context. This entry belongs to a study of T cell changes during pregnancy in multiple sclerosis. TCRdb's copy holds only in-frame clones and misses some; the assay was immunoSEQ multiplex PCR. Here the sample spans about 59,000 clones, about 93% being singletons. Looked up from germline, CDR1 is SGHVS and CDR2 is FQNEAQ. V gave up 5 bases and J gave up 1 base, with 14 bases separating them. CDR3 length: 15 amino acids. The sample consisted of CD8+ T cells from peripheral blood mononuclear cells, taken in the third trimester of pregnancy. This receptor was taken from a female donor with multiple sclerosis, enrolled in a pregnancy study. The chain is built from TRBV7-8 and TRBJ2-5; D is perhaps TRBD1 (6 bases). CDR3 coding DNA: TGTGCCAGCAGCCCGTTACAGGGACCCCAAGAGACCCAGTACTTC. Encoded protein: CASSPLQGPQETQYF.